These T cell receptor beta chains were read from a single sample in a study of blood T cell repertoires in COVID-19. Produced via immunoSEQ multiplex PCR; TCRdb's table is partial and in-frame only. The sample records about 140,000 clones, approximately 80% being singletons. The sequencing sample was made of peripheral blood. These receptors all stem from a man between 50 and 59 years old with acute or convalescent COVID-19. CDR3s include the opening cysteine and the closing phenylalanine or tryptophan. The D gene is left open where the match is weak. Some rows have no size entry. The others give once, few or many, or a class for an expanded clone.

J gene	clone size	V gene	CDR3 length	D gene	CDR3 protein	CDR3 DNA
TRBJ2-1	-	TRBV9	17	TRBD2	CASSVGSRTSGYNEQFF	TGTGCCAGCAGCGTAGGATCGAGGACTAGCGGCTACAATGAGCAGTTCTTC
TRBJ2-7	many	TRBV10-2	14	TRBD1	CASSEKGQVYEQYF	TGCGCCAGCAGTGAGAAGGGACAGGTATACGAGCAGTACTTC
TRBJ1-6	few	TRBV19	13	-	CASIGSLGSPLHF	TGTGCCAGCATAGGGAGTCTGGGTTCACCCCTCCACTTT
TRBJ1-2	-	TRBV6-1	16	TRBD1	CASSEEQGEFGYGYTF	TGTGCCAGCAGTGAAGAACAGGGGGAGTTTGGCTATGGCTACACCTTC
TRBJ2-1	-	TRBV19	16	-	CATLHSHGGGDNEQFF	TGTGCCACCCTCCATTCCCACGGAGGGGGGGACAATGAGCAGTTCTTC
TRBJ1-1	few	TRBV9	13	-	CASSLLSNTEAFF	TGTGCCAGCAGCCTTTTATCGAACACTGAAGCTTTCTTT
TRBJ1-2	-	TRBV9	15	TRBD1	CASSTRTGENYGYTF	TGTGCCAGCAGCACGCGGACAGGTGAAAACTATGGCTACACCTTC
TRBJ2-7	few	TRBV5-4	14	TRBD1	CASSRRDREDEQYF	TGTGCCAGCAGCCGCCGGGACAGGGAGGACGAGCAGTACTTC
TRBJ1-2	-	TRBV6-5	12	TRBD1	CASSLDRASYTF	TGTGCCAGCAGTCTGGACAGGGCAAGCTACACCTTC
TRBJ2-3	-	TRBV7-9	16	TRBD1	CASSLVAGGLIDTQYF	TGTGCCAGCAGCTTAGTCGCAGGGGGTCTTATAGATACGCAGTATTTT
TRBJ2-5	once	TRBV9	14	-	CASSSGQAQETQYF	TGTGCCAGCAGTAGCGGACAGGCGCAAGAGACCCAGTACTTC
TRBJ1-4	few	TRBV7-2	15	TRBD1	CASSLLGGSEEKLFF	TGTGCCAGCAGCTTACTAGGGGGCTCAGAGGAAAAACTGTTTTTT
TRBJ1-1	-	TRBV6-2/TRBV6-3	16	-	CASSSQGKTRNTEAFF	TGTGCCAGCAGTTCACAGGGTAAGACACGAAACACTGAAGCTTTCTTT
TRBJ2-1	-	TRBV7-3	15	TRBD2	CASSQSGGAYNEQFF	TGTGCCAGCAGCCAAAGCGGGGGGGCCTACAATGAGCAGTTCTTC
TRBJ2-3	-	TRBV24-1	17	-	CATSDPQRRASTDTQYF	TGTGCCACCAGTGACCCCCAAAGGCGGGCTAGCACAGATACGCAGTATTTT
TRBJ2-3	-	TRBV10-1	16	TRBD2	CASSHWTSGPTDTQYF	TGCGCCAGCAGTCACTGGACTAGCGGTCCGACAGATACGCAGTATTTT
TRBJ2-4	-	TRBV5-6	19	TRBD1	CASSLETGANGLAKNIQYF	TGTGCCAGCAGCTTGGAGACAGGGGCAAATGGACTAGCCAAAAACATTCAGTACTTC
TRBJ1-6	-	TRBV25-1	14	-	CASSLTGVNSPLHF	TGTGCCAGCAGTTTGACAGGTGTTAATTCACCCCTCCACTTT
TRBJ2-1	-	TRBV7-9	15	TRBD2	CASSFSGGLGNEQFF	TGTGCCAGCAGCTTTAGCGGGGGGCTAGGAAATGAGCAGTTCTTC
TRBJ2-3	-	TRBV11-2	15	-	CASSFQQTLTDTQYF	TGTGCCAGCAGCTTTCAACAAACCCTCACAGATACGCAGTATTTT